What follows describes a single T cell receptor (beta chain). No antigen is known for it. The data are from a study of regulatory T cells in long-lasting Graves disease. The TCR beta library used iRepertoire HTBI primers with Arm-PCR amplification of CDR3. Per the original methods: Analysis of the samples identified more than 60 TRBV and 14 TRBJ segments. Via MiXCR, TCRdb re-called the multiplex PCR reads, giving one row per CDR3 protein. V and J calls and clone size were set by TCRdb, not the authors. The sample consists of 550,000 or so distinct CDR3 sequences, about 12% of them appearing once. CDR1 is SGHTA, CDR2 FQGNSA, per germline. This CDR3 is 14 amino acids long. The V and J ends lost 4 bases and 4 bases, in that order; junction bases with no gene match: 4. Time point given: newly diagnosed GD, antithyroid drugs for less than 3 months. Extracted RNA from PBMCs served as the source of the TCR library.

Study-wide findings and caveats: Researchers examined only peripheral blood and not thyroid tissue. With some 2,800 shared public clonotypes, persistent patients exceeded new patients, who shared over 950.

The sample also formed part of further work on T cells in Graves' hyperthyroidism and ophthalmopathy. In that study: HTBI primers were used for first-round RT-PCR of the TCR CDR3.

The source is a young woman with Graves disease. Sequencing was performed on peripheral blood mononuclear cells (PBMCs), taken at new diagnosis, from a patient treated with antithyroid drugs. The J gene is TRBJ1-2, the V gene TRBV7-2, with 9 bases fitting TRBD1. CDR3 sequence (DNA): TGTGCCAGCAGCTGGGACAGGGCTAGCTATGGCTACACCTTC. Protein: CASSWDRASYGYTF.